These 13 T cell receptor beta chains originate from one sample sequenced in a study of blood T cell repertoires in COVID-19. Generated by immunoSEQ multiplex PCR, the TCRdb table keeps only in-frame clones and is missing some. The sample holds a few hundred thousand clones, about 87% seen once. Material for sequencing was PBMCs or T cells enriched from blood (not recorded which). These receptor sequences come from a middle-aged woman who had been exposed to COVID-19.

This rearrangement joins TRBV15 to TRBJ2-5; no clear D. The ends were cut back, 1 base at V and 1 base at J, with 7 bases in the middle. The germline V gene has CDR1 LNHNV and CDR2 YYDKDF (reference sequence). This CDR3 has 14 amino acids. The CDR3 sequence: CATSRAKVQETQYF. CDR3 nucleotide sequence: TGTGCCACCAGCAGAGCTAAAGTCCAAGAGACCCAGTACTTC.

This chain links TRBV18 with TRBJ1-2; the match to TRBD1 covers 8 bases. The CDR3 totals 15 residues. V gave up 4 bases and J gave up 1 base; unmatched junction bases: 5. CDR1 is KGHSH and CDR2 is LQKENI in the germline V gene. CDR3 residues: CASSHGQGINYGYTF. The CDR3 DNA reads TGTGCCAGCTCACATGGACAGGGAATTAACTATGGCTACACCTTC. The full variable domain, with the rest looked up from reference TRBV18 and TRBJ1-2, is NAGVMQNPRHLVRRRGQEARLRCSPMKGHSHVYWYRQLPEEGLKFMVYLQKENIIDESGMPKERFSAEFPKEGPSILRIQQVVRGDSAAYFCASSHGQGINYGYTFGSGTRLTVV.

This chain uses TRBV6-5 with TRBJ1-1; 8 nucleotides line up with TRBD1. This CDR3 region has 14 residues. Germline CDR1 is MNHEY and CDR2 is SVGAGI. J lost 1 base, V lost 6 bases, and 4 bases had no gene match. This CDR3 is CASSNTGGNTEAFF. CDR3 bases: TGTGCCAGCAGCAACACAGGGGGGAACACTGAAGCTTTCTTT.

This chain connects TRBV29-1 to TRBJ1-1, with 8 bases aligning to TRBD1. Trimming at V came to 6 bases and at J to 1 base, leaving 1 base not matched to a gene. There are 12 residues in the CDR3. Germline CDR1 reads SQVTM; CDR2 reads ANQGSEA. The CDR3 reads CSVGQGNTEAFF. The CDR3 coding sequence is TGCAGCGTCGGACAGGGGAACACTGAAGCTTTCTTT.

V gene TRBV24-1 combines with J gene TRBJ2-4; TRBD2 aligns across 10 bases. Germline V gives CDR1 KGHDR, CDR2 SFDVKD. The CDR3 has 17 residues. V shed 3 bases and J 3 bases; nucleotides not matched to a gene: 7. CDR3 residues: CATSDAGTSEGKNIQYF. CDR3 nucleotide sequence: TGTGCCACCAGTGATGCCGGGACTAGCGAGGGCAAAAACATTCAGTACTTC.

This clone was found a few times. Sequence at one end of the junction differs from germline and may be a read error. V usage is TRBV5-1 and J usage is TRBJ1-4; 9 bases are a match to TRBD1. CDR3 size: 14 residues. CDR1 and CDR2 from the germline V gene are SGHRS and YFSETQ. The CDR3 loop is CASAQDRGREKLFF. DNA of the CDR3: TGTGCCAGCGCTCAGGACAGGGGACGTGAAAAACTGTTTTTT.

The rearrangement links TRBV3-1 (or the pseudogene TRBV3-2) to TRBJ2-1; 10 bases line up with TRBD2. Germline V gene data show CDR1 as LGHDT and CDR2 as YNNKEL (reference sequence). V trimming: 6 bases; J trimming: 8 bases; junction bases outside the gene matches: 13. This CDR3 is 16 amino acids long. For the CDR3, the DNA is TGTGCCAGCAGGTTAGCGGGAGGTCCCCGGGATCATGAGCAGTTCTTC. Translation gives CASRLAGGPRDHEQFF.

This clone was found a few times. J is TRBJ2-2 and V is TRBV9; 7 bases line up with TRBD2. Losses at the gene ends were 5 bases for V and 6 bases for J; bases not matched to a gene: 19. Germline CDR1 SGDLS, CDR2 YYNGEE. There are 18 residues in the CDR3. The CDR3 DNA reads TGTGCCAGCAGTAATGTGCGAAGGGGACTAAAGTTCCCCGGGGAGCTGTTTTTT. This sequence encodes CASSNVRRGLKFPGELFF.

The CDR3 DNA follows: TGTGCCAGTAGTCAACAGGGGACTGAAGCTTTCTTT. Translating it yields CASSQQGTEAFF. This chain links TRBV19 with TRBJ1-1, with TRBD1 matching over 7 bases. The length of the CDR3 is 12 residues. Germline CDR1 and CDR2: LNHDA and SQIVND (reference sequence). The trim removed 5 bases at V and 5 bases at J, leaving 2 bases unmatched.

This rearrangement joins TRBV19 to TRBJ1-1; 7 nucleotides align to TRBD1. V trimming: 9 bases; J trimming: 1 base; junction bases outside the gene matches: 17. From germline, CDR1 is LNHDA and CDR2 SQIVND (reference sequence). CDR3 length: 17 residues. CDR3 nucleotides: TGTGCCAGCCAACCCCCCCGACAGGGACTCGCGAACACTGAAGCTTTCTTT. Protein sequence: CASQPPRQGLANTEAFF.

The rearrangement links TRBV2 to TRBJ2-5, with a weak D call TRBD2 (7 bases). V shed 8 bases and J shed 4 bases, with 14 bases lying between them. Germline V gives CDR1 SNHLY, CDR2 FYNNEI. The CDR3 spans 13 residues. The CDR3 nucleotides read TGTGCCAGCGGGGGGGCCCGGCCAGAGACCCAGTACTTC. It encodes CASGGARPETQYF. The entire variable domain, with the rest obtained from reference TRBV2 and TRBJ2-5, is as follows: EPEVTQTPSHQVTQMGQEVILRCVPISNHLYFYWYRQILGQKVEFLVSFYNNEISEKSEIFDDQFSVERPDGSNFTLKIRSTKLEDSAMYFCASGGARPETQYFGPGTRLLVL.

The rearrangement links TRBV7-2 to TRBJ1-1; 7 positions agree with TRBD1. The V segment lost 5 bases and the J segment 4 bases; nucleotides outside the gene matches: 4. The CDR3 has 13 amino acids. CDR1 and CDR2 (germline): SGHTA, FQGNSA. CDR3 in DNA: TGTGCCAGCAGCACAGGGGTGGGCACTGAAGCTTTCTTT. Encoded protein: CASSTGVGTEAFF. The whole variable domain, filled in from reference TRBV7-2 and TRBJ1-1, reads GAGVSQSPSNKVTEKGKDVELRCDPISGHTALYWYRQSLGQGLEFLIYFQGNSAPDKSGLPSDRFSAERTGGSVSTLTIQRTQQEDSAVYLCASSTGVGTEAFFGQGTRLTVV.

V is TRBV30 and J is TRBJ2-2; the match to TRBD1 covers 7 bases. Germline V lookup: CDR1 GTSNPN, CDR2 SVGIG (reference sequence). After removal of 3 bases from V and 3 bases from J, the junction contained 4 bases not matched to a gene. CDR3 length: 14 amino acids. In DNA form, the CDR3 reads TGTGCCTGGAGGACGGGACAGTACACCGGGGAGCTGTTTTTT. Its translation: CAWRTGQYTGELFF.